The sequence of this TCR beta chain was determined in a study of blood T cell repertoires in COVID-19. Germline CDR1 reads MNHNS; CDR2 reads SASEGT. Trimming stripped 1 base from V and 0 bases from J, with 19 bases between. This CDR3 spans 19 amino acids. In the original analysis: Researchers report that nucleated cell counts were estimated from reference gene primer amplification. The assay was immunoSEQ multiplex PCR, and TCRdb's table has in-frame clones only and misses some. The V and J calls and clone size are taken from that table; D and trimming were inferred from the DNA. The data hold 50,000 to 60,000 clones, with 65% to 85% observed a single time.

The chain employs TRBV6-1 and TRBJ2-1, with TRBD2 as a possible D gene (5 bases). The sequenced material came from peripheral blood. This sequence originates from a woman older than 75 with COVID-19, enrolled during active disease. CDR3 bases: TGTGCCAGCAGTGAAGAGAGGGAAGCGAGAACCTCCTCCTACAATGAGCAGTTCTTC. This gives the protein CASSEEREARTSSYNEQFF.